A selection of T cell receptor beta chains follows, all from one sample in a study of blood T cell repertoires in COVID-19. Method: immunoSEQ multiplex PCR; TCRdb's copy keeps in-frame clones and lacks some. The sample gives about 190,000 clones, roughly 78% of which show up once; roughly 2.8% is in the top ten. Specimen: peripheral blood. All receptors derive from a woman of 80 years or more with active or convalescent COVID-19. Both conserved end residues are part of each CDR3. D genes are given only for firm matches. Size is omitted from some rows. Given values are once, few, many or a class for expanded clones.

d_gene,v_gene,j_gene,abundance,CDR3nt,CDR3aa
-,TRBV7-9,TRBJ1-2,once,TGTGCCAGCAGCTTGCCCGGGACTCATATGCTCACCTTC,CASSLPGTHMLTF
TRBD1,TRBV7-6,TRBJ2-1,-,TGTGCCAGCAGCCCACAACAGGGGGCTTACAATGAGCAGTTCTTC,CASSPQQGAYNEQFF
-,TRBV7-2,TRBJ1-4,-,TGTGCCAGCAGCTTAGGTGGAGTATTAACTGAAAAACTGTTTTTT,CASSLGGVLTEKLFF
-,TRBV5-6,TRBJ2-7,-,TGTGCCAGCAGCGAACCCCAGGGCCGATCCTACGAGCAGTACTTC,CASSEPQGRSYEQYF
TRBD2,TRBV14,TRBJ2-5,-,TGTGCCAGCAGCCAAGGACTAGCGGGGATGGTAGAGACCCAGTACTTC,CASSQGLAGMVETQYF
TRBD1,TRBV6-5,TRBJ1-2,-,TGTGCCAGCACCAGGACAGGGACCAACTATGGCTACACCTTC,CASTRTGTNYGYTF
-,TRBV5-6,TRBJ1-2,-,TGTGCCAGCAGCTCCAACCCTGGAGCGCCCTATGGCTACACCTTC,CASSSNPGAPYGYTF
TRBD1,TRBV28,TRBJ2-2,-,TGTGCCAGCAGCCTACAGGGGGGATCACGCGGGGAGCTGTTTTTT,CASSLQGGSRGELFF
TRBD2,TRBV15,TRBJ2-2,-,TGTGCCACCAGCAGAGCTCCTCGGACTAGCGGGGGGATGAACACCGGGGAGCTGTTTTTT,CATSRAPRTSGGMNTGELFF
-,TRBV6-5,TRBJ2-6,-,TGTGCCATAAGCCCCGGGGCTGGGGCCAACGTCCTGACTTTC,CAISPGAGANVLTF
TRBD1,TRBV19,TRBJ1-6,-,TGTGCCAGTAGCTATGCTCAGGGGGCTGGTTCACCCCTCCACTTT,CASSYAQGAGSPLHF
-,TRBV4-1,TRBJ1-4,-,TGCGCCAGCAGCCAAGTTCCCCGTAATGAAAAACTGTTTTTT,CASSQVPRNEKLFF
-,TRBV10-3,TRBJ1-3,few,TGTGCCATAGGGGGGGGACAACTAATCTCTGGAAACACCATATATTTT,CAIGGGQLISGNTIYF
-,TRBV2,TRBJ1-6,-,TGTGCCAGCAGTTCCAATTGGGGCGGTAATTCACCCCTCCACTTT,CASSSNWGGNSPLHF
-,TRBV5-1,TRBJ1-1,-,TGCGCCAGCAGCTCACATACAGGCGCGGTCACTGAAGCTTTCTTT,CASSSHTGAVTEAFF
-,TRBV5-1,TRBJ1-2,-,TGCGCCAGCTCCGCAAGCTGGAACTATGGCTACACCTTC,CASSASWNYGYTF
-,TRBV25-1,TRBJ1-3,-,TGTGCCAGCAGCAGGGTGTTAGGAAACACCATATATTTT,CASSRVLGNTIYF
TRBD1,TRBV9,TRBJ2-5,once,TGTGCCAGCAGCGTGAGGGGACAGGGAGAAGAGACCCAGTACTTC,CASSVRGQGEETQYF
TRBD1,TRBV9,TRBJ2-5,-,TGTGCCAGCAGCTCTACAGGGGTGGAGACCCAGTACTTC,CASSSTGVETQYF
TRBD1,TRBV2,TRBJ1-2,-,TGTGCCAGCAGTTTACAGGGGGCGCAGGTGTATGGCTACACCTTC,CASSLQGAQVYGYTF
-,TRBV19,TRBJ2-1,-,TGTGCCAGTAGTATAGAGGCCAGGGTCTCCTACAATGAGCAGTTCTTC,CASSIEARVSYNEQFF
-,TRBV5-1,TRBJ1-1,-,TGCGCCAGCAGCACCACTGTGGGCGCCGGCACTGAAGCTTTCTTT,CASSTTVGAGTEAFF
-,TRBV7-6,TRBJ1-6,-,TGTGCCAGCAGCTTAGTTGGGCAGGGCAGTTCACCCCTCCACTTT,CASSLVGQGSSPLHF
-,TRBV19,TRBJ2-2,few,TGTGCCAGTAGCCCTCTGACCGTACTAACCGGGGAGCTGTTTTTT,CASSPLTVLTGELFF